The 22 T cell receptor beta chains below come from one sample, sequenced in a study of T-cell reconstitution after alpha-beta-depleted transplantation in children. The TCRbeta library was prepared with unique molecular identifiers. TCRdb recomputed calls from the PCR reads with MiXCR, one row per CDR3 protein. Among 200,000 or so distinct CDR3 sequences listed, under 8.5% were seen once. This specimen consisted of PBMCs, mostly from graft donor cells, obtained 360 days after TCRalphabeta/CD19-depleted stem cell transplant. The receptors come from a male patient aged 2-10 years who had a stem cell transplant for acute myeloid leukemia, so the T cells may come from the graft donor.

This clonotype appeared many times. The CDR3 protein is CASSYGQGAREQYV. CDR3 bases: TGTGCCAGCAGTTACGGACAGGGGGCGCGTGAGCAGTACGTC. This chain links TRBV12-3 or TRBV12-4 with TRBJ2-7; 11 bases fit TRBD1. CDR3 length: 14 residues. V shed 4 bases and J 7 bases; nucleotides not matched to a gene: 6.

V usage is TRBV29-1 and J usage is TRBJ2-5, with D unclear. The CDR3 loop spans 13 amino acids. Trimming removed 4 bases from V and 1 base from J, with 10 bases in between. In germline, CDR1 is SQVTM, CDR2 ANQGSEA. CDR3 sequence reads: CSVVRSSQETQYF. The CDR3 DNA sequence: TGCAGCGTTGTTCGTTCTAGCCAAGAGACCCAGTACTTC.

This clonotype was detected a few times. V gene TRBV6-5 combines with J gene TRBJ1-1, with 10 bases fitting TRBD1. Per the germline V gene, CDR1 is MNHEY and CDR2 is SVGAGI. The CDR3 sequence is 16 residues long. V shed 6 bases, J shed 4 bases, and the junction held 11 bases outside the gene matches. For the CDR3, the DNA is TGTGCCAGCAGCACTCGACAGGGGGCTTTAAGCACTGAAGCTTTCTTT. Its translation is CASSTRQGALSTEAFF.

The genes are TRBV20-1 and TRBJ2-1; D gene unclear. In germline, CDR1 is DFQATT, CDR2 SNEGSKA (reference sequence). The CDR3 is 12 amino acids. With 6 bases removed from V and 4 bases from J, the gap between germline ends came to 10 bases. The CDR3 protein is CSAKTQYNEQFF. CDR3 in DNA: TGCAGTGCAAAGACCCAATACAATGAGCAGTTCTTC.

V gene TRBV7-3 combines with J gene TRBJ2-7; 9 nucleotides match TRBD2. Germline assignment: CDR1 SGHTA and CDR2 FQGTGA. This CDR3 has 14 amino acids. The ends lost 2 bases at V and 4 bases at J; junction bases unmatched: 3. The CDR3 DNA sequence: TGTGCCAGCAGCTTACGGACTAGCGAATACGAGCAGTACTTC. Translating it yields CASSLRTSEYEQYF.

The chain has TRBV10-3 and TRBJ1-4; possible D gene TRBD1, 5 bases. This CDR3 region has 14 residues. Germline-derived CDR1 and CDR2 are ENHRY and SYGVKD. The ends were cut back, 4 bases at V and 0 bases at J, with 6 bases in the middle. The CDR3 coding sequence is TGTGCCATCAGTGGGACAACAACTAATGAAAAACTGTTTTTT. Residues: CAISGTTTNEKLFF.

This clonotype was counted many times. This chain links TRBV6-2 or TRBV6-3 with TRBJ2-2; D may correspond to TRBD1 or TRBD2 (6 bases each). Per the germline V gene, CDR1 is MNHEY and CDR2 is SVGEGT. V was trimmed by 3 bases and J by 1 base, leaving 15 bases between them. The CDR3 spans 17 residues. The CDR3 protein is CASSYPRGRQNTGELFF. In DNA, the CDR3 is TGTGCCAGCAGTTATCCCCGGGGGCGCCAGAACACCGGGGAGCTGTTTTTT.

The J gene is TRBJ1-1, the V gene TRBV2; TRBD1 agrees at 9 bases. Germline V gene data show CDR1 as SNHLY and CDR2 as FYNNEI. The junction had 9 bases not matched to a gene; V was cut back by 7 bases and J by 0 bases. This CDR3 has 16 residues. In DNA form, the CDR3 reads TGTGCCAGCAATCCTCCGGGACAGGGATTGAACACTGAAGCTTTCTTT. Residues: CASNPPGQGLNTEAFF.

This clonotype came up a few times. The CDR3 region is CASTQDGPGNEQFF. Written as DNA, the CDR3 is TGTGCCAGCACCCAGGACGGGCCTGGCAATGAGCAGTTCTTC. The chain couples TRBV28 to TRBJ2-1; no firm D call. The CDR3 totals 14 residues. CDR1 is MDHEN, CDR2 SYDVKM, per germline. V lost 7 bases and J lost 6, with 16 bases in between.

The rearrangement uses TRBV5-1 and TRBJ2-7; D possibly corresponds to TRBD1 (6 bases). Germline CDR1 reads SGHRS; CDR2 reads YFSETQ. This CDR3 spans 15 amino acids. V was trimmed by 0 bases and J by 3 bases, leaving 13 bases between them. The CDR3 DNA reads TGCGCCAGCAGCTTGGGGCCCCGACAGGTCTACGAGCAGTACGTC. Translation: CASSLGPRQVYEQYV.

The chain employs TRBV6-1 and TRBJ2-3, with no clear D. The germline V and J ends were trimmed by 4 bases and 6 bases, with 14 bases remaining between them. The CDR3 has 14 residues. Per the germline V gene, CDR1 is MNHNS and CDR2 is SASEGT. The CDR3 reads CASSVEPIADTQYF. CDR3 DNA: TGTGCCAGCAGTGTGGAGCCTATCGCCGATACGCAGTATTTT.

This chain uses TRBV20-1 with TRBJ1-1; no definite D call. Germline V gives CDR1 DFQATT, CDR2 SNEGSKA (reference sequence). V lost 5 bases and J 1 base, leaving 11 bases between the germline ends. The CDR3 is made up of 13 amino acids. The CDR3 sequence is CSAPGPANTEAFF. The CDR3 DNA reads as TGCAGTGCTCCCGGACCAGCGAACACTGAAGCTTTCTTT.

This clonotype was recorded a few times. V is TRBV6-2 or TRBV6-3 and J is TRBJ2-1, with 8 bases lining up with TRBD1. Germline V CDR1 and CDR2: MNHEY, SVGEGT. Losses at the gene ends were 5 bases for V and 9 bases for J; bases not matched to a gene: 6. This CDR3 is 13 amino acids long. The CDR3 here is CASSNGQGREQFF. In DNA form, the CDR3 reads TGTGCCAGCAGTAATGGACAGGGCCGTGAGCAGTTCTTC.

The chain has TRBV20-1 and TRBJ2-7; 7 bases line up with TRBD1. CDR3 size: 14 residues. V was pared by 5 bases and J by 2 bases, with 9 bases of the junction left unmatched. Germline CDR1 is DFQATT and CDR2 is SNEGSKA (reference sequence). This CDR3 reads CSAGTEYQPYEQYF. The CDR3 DNA is TGCAGTGCTGGGACAGAGTACCAGCCCTACGAGCAGTACTTC.

This clonotype was counted ten times or more. The chain links TRBV27 to TRBJ2-7; D is uncertain. V was pared by 3 bases and J by 3 bases, with 9 bases between. The germline V gene has CDR1 MNHEY and CDR2 SMNVEV (reference sequence). There are 13 residues in the CDR3. The CDR3 DNA reads TGTGCCAGCAGTTTCGGACCTTACTACGAGCAGTACGTC. This translates into CASSFGPYYEQYV.

This clonotype was observed a handful of times. The V call is TRBV12-3 or TRBV12-4, the J call TRBJ2-3; D call uncertain. The CDR3 has 12 residues. V was pared by 0 bases and J by 6 bases, with 4 bases between. The chain's CDR3 is CASSLARDTQYF. The CDR3 DNA reads as TGTGCCAGCAGTTTAGCGAGGGATACGCAGTATTTT.

The gene calls are TRBV20-1 and TRBJ2-7; 11 bases fit TRBD2. V shed 0 bases and J 3 bases; nucleotides not matched to a gene: 13. Germline V CDR1 and CDR2: DFQATT, SNEGSKA (reference sequence). The CDR3 is 18 amino acids. The CDR3 nucleotides are TGCAGTGCTAGAGATCGCCTAGGGACTAGCGGAGGGATCTACGAGCAGTACTTC. This encodes CSARDRLGTSGGIYEQYF.

This sequence joins TRBV13 and TRBJ1-3; TRBD1 aligns across 7 bases. V lost 2 bases to trimming and J lost 0 bases; unmatched junction nucleotides: 4. The germline CDR1 and CDR2 sequences are PRHDT and FYEKMQ (reference sequence). The CDR3 has 16 residues. The CDR3 spells CASSLTGANSGNTIYF. The CDR3 nucleotides are TGTGCCAGCAGCTTAACAGGGGCGAACTCTGGAAACACCATATATTTT.

This clonotype came up many times. The CDR3 loop is CASSVQGPETGELFF. The CDR3 DNA is TGCGCCAGCAGCGTACAGGGTCCGGAAACCGGGGAGCTGTTTTTT. This chain links TRBV5-1 with TRBJ2-2; D perhaps matches TRBD1 (6 bases). This CDR3 is built from 15 residues. CDR1 is SGHRS and CDR2 is YFSETQ in the germline V gene. V was cut by 4 bases and J by 5 bases, with 15 bases left in between.

This clonotype has at least ten counts. The V and J genes are TRBV11-2 and TRBJ2-2; TRBD1 agrees at 7 bases. V was clipped by 1 base and J by 6 bases; unmatched bases: 2. The CDR3 runs 14 residues. Germline CDR1 and CDR2: SGHAT and FQNNGV. In DNA, the CDR3 is TGTGCCAGCAGCTTAGGCCAGGGGGCCGGGGAGCTGTTTTTT. This codes for CASSLGQGAGELFF.

This clonotype appeared many times. The chain is built from TRBV5-6 and TRBJ2-6, with D unclear. Germline V gene lookup returns CDR1 SGHDT and CDR2 YYEEEE. V was trimmed by 1 base and J by 2 bases, leaving 4 bases between them. The CDR3 is 14 residues long. In DNA form, the CDR3 reads TGTGCCAGCAGCTTGTTAACTGGGGCCAACGTCCTGACTTTC. Its protein is CASSLLTGANVLTF. Combining the CDR3 with reference TRBV5-6 and TRBJ2-6 gives the whole variable domain DAGVTQSPTHLIKTRGQQVTLRCSPKSGHDTVSWYQQALGQGPQFIFQYYEEEERQRGNFPDRFSGHQFPNYSSELNVNALLLGDSALYLCASSLLTGANVLTFGAGSRLTVL.

This clonotype appeared a few times. J is TRBJ2-3 and V is TRBV15; D is ambiguous. Germline V CDR1 and CDR2: LNHNV, YYDKDF (reference sequence). Trimming cost V 4 bases and J 0 bases, with 8 bases left between them. This CDR3 comprises 14 residues. Written as DNA, the CDR3 is TGTGCCACCAGCATCGGTCTTAGCACAGATACGCAGTATTTT. Translating gives CATSIGLSTDTQYF.